Listed below are T cell receptor beta chains from one sample, sequenced in a study of T cell responses to AZD1222 COVID-19 vaccine. TCRdb keeps only in-frame clones here, not all; method: immunoSEQ multiplex PCR. The sample holds about 140,000 clones, roughly 90% seen once. The material sequenced was peripheral blood, taken 28 days after the second AZD1222 dose. These receptors originate from an adult who received the AZD1222 COVID-19 vaccine. The CDR3 runs from the conserved cysteine through the conserved F or W. Fields, in order: J gene, D gene, V gene, CDR3 protein. D genes are given only for firm matches.

>TRBJ1-4|.|TRBV28
CASGTTGGNEKLFF
>TRBJ2-7|TRBD1|TRBV7-3
CASSLTGGTGGGYEQYF
>TRBJ1-2|.|TRBV6-5
CASSYSRVSGYTF
>TRBJ1-1|.|TRBV7-9
CASSPPGMGNTEAFF
>TRBJ1-4|TRBD1|TRBV28
CASSSNRGGREKLFF
>TRBJ2-7|.|TRBV7-9
CASSLGGPFSPYEQYF
>TRBJ1-2|.|TRBV29-1
CSVDGLGTNYGYTF
>TRBJ1-6|.|TRBV4-1
CASSQIQDSPLHF
>TRBJ1-2|.|TRBV7-2
CASSLEMTGGYTF
>TRBJ1-6|.|TRBV27
CASSFSRLSPLHF
>TRBJ2-3|TRBD1|TRBV29-1
CSVSPGGTDTQYF
>TRBJ1-1|TRBD1|TRBV2
CASRRGQRAEAFF
>TRBJ1-3|.|TRBV7-9
CASSLPRGAGNTIYF
>TRBJ1-6|TRBD1|TRBV28
CASSGWTGNLGSPLHF
>TRBJ1-5|.|TRBV4-1
CASSQDLGPNQPQHF
>TRBJ2-7|.|TRBV11-2
CASSWDLISGQYF
>TRBJ1-2|.|TRBV6-2/TRBV6-3
CASRPQPLYGYTF
>TRBJ2-7|.|TRBV7-9
CASSSRDFYEQYF
>TRBJ1-4|TRBD1|TRBV28
CATLNQGANEKLFF
>TRBJ1-3|.|TRBV4-1
CASSPVDSSGNTIYF
>TRBJ1-1|.|TRBV6-5
CASSRDVGVDTEAFF
>TRBJ2-7|.|TRBV27
CASSPQPHDRPPYEQYF
>TRBJ2-1|.|TRBV4-1
CASSQAFESREQFF
>TRBJ1-1|TRBD1|TRBV27
CARDTPGQGGPGTEAFF
>TRBJ2-7|.|TRBV18
CASSPPGNSYEQYF
>TRBJ2-7|.|TRBV5-1
CASRSQGSNPPEQYF
>TRBJ2-3|TRBD1|TRBV19
CASSTDGQGVTDTQYF
>TRBJ2-7|.|TRBV14
CASSQEIGWEQYF
>TRBJ2-7|TRBD1|TRBV5-6
CASSIQGAINF
>TRBJ2-4|.|TRBV19
CASSPTLGGIRIQYF
>TRBJ1-6|.|TRBV3-1/TRBV3-2
CASSQVRKKPLHF
>TRBJ1-2|.|TRBV4-3
CASSQEGRIYGYTF
>TRBJ2-7|.|TRBV7-2
CASSEGFSYEQYF
>TRBJ1-2|.|TRBV6-1
CASSPVGRGYTF
>TRBJ2-1|TRBD2|TRBV19
CASSIGPAGGPEQFF
>TRBJ2-3|.|TRBV20-1
CSAWVQNTQYF
>TRBJ2-3|.|TRBV18
CASSPRTGSDTQYF
>TRBJ2-1|.|TRBV2
CASRPTSPEQFF
>TRBJ2-7|TRBD2|TRBV6-5
CASSLAASSYEQYF
>TRBJ2-7|TRBD2|TRBV13
CASSQTSGDYEQYF
>TRBJ2-2|.|TRBV7-3
CASSRGLAGTGELFF
>TRBJ2-2|.|TRBV6-5
CASRLGFDTGELFF
>TRBJ2-3|.|TRBV9
CASRAGAASGDTQYF
>TRBJ2-1|TRBD1|TRBV15
CATSRGRSTGEEQFF
>TRBJ2-1|TRBD2|TRBV19
CASSPASGRAMNEQFF
>TRBJ2-3|.|TRBV29-1
CSVSDRQVQYF
>TRBJ1-2|.|TRBV3-1/TRBV3-2
CASRHRANYGYTF
>TRBJ2-2|.|TRBV18
CASSPSGGQNTGELFF
>TRBJ2-7|TRBD1|TRBV10-2
CASSPATGTYEQYF
>TRBJ1-1|TRBD1|TRBV15
CATAGQPNTEAFF